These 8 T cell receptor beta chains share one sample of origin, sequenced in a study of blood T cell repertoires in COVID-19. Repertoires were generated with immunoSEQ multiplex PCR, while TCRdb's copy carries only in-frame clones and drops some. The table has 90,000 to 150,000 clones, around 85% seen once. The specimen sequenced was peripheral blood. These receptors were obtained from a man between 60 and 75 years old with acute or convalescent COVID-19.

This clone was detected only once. The chain's CDR3 is CASSEPHRGEQYF. The CDR3 nucleotides are TGTGCCAGCAGTGAACCCCACCGCGGGGAGCAGTACTTC. The chain carries TRBV25-1 and TRBJ2-7; D may be TRBD2 (5 bases). Germline CDR1 is MGHDK and CDR2 is SYGVNS. This CDR3 has 13 residues. V lost 2 bases and J 7 bases, leaving 12 bases between the germline ends.

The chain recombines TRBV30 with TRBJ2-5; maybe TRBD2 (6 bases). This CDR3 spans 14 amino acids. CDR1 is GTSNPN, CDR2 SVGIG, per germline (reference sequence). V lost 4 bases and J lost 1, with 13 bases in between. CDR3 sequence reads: CAWKGRWSQETQYF. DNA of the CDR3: TGTGCCTGGAAAGGGAGGTGGAGCCAAGAGACCCAGTACTTC.

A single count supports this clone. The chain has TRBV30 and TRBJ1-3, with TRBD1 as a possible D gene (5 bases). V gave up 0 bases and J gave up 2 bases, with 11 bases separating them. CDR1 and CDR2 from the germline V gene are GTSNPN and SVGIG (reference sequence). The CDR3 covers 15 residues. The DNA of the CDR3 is TGTGCCTGGAGTGTAGGTGGGGGGACTGGAAACACCATATATTTT. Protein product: CAWSVGGGTGNTIYF. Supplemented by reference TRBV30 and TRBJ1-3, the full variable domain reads SQTIHQWPATLVQPVGSPLSLECTVEGTSNPNLYWYRQAAGRGLQLLFYSVGIGQISSEVPQNLSASRPQDRQFILSSKKLLLSDSGFYLCAWSVGGGTGNTIYFGEGSWLTVV.

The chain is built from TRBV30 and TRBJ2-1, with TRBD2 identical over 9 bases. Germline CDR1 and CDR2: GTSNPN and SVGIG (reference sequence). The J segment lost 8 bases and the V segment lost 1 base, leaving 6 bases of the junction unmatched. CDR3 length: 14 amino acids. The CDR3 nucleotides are TGTGCCTGGAGTGGGGCGGGAGGGCCGGATGAGCAGTTCTTC. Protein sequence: CAWSGAGGPDEQFF.

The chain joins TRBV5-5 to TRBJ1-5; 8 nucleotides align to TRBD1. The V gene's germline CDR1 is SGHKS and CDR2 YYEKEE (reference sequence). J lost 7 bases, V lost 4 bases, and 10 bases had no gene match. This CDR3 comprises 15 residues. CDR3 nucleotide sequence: TGTGCCAGCAGCACTACAGGGGGACTGAACCAGCCCCAGCATTTT. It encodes CASSTTGGLNQPQHF.

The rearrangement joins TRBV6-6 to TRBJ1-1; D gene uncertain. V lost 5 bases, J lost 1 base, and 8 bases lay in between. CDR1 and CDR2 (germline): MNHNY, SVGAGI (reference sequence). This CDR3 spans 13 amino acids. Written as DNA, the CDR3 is TGTGCCAGCAGTCGGGCAGGGAACACTGAAGCTTTCTTT. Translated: CASSRAGNTEAFF.

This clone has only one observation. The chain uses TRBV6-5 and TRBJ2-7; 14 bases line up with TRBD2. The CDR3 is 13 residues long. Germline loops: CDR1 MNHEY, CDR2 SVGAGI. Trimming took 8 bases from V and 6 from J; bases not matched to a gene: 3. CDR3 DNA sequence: TGTGCCAGCGGGACTAGCGGGGGAGGCGAGCAGTACTTC. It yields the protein CASGTSGGGEQYF.

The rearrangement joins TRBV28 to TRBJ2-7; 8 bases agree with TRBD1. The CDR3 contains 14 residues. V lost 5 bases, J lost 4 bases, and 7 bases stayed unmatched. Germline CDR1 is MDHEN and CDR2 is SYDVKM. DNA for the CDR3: TGTGCCAGCAGTCTTGACAGGGGTGGATACGAGCAGTACTTC. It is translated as CASSLDRGGYEQYF.